Described below is a single T cell receptor beta chain sequence and its context. Its specific antigen is unknown. Base qualities are not recorded, but no much larger clone differs from it by a single base. Other DNA sequences in this specimen translate into the identical CDR3. TCRbeta CDR3 regions were amplified from genomic DNA using the immunoSEQ Assay, a bias-controlled multiplex PCR. As for the authors' bioinformatics: Within the assay, amplification of reference gene primers was used to estimate how many nucleated cells each sample contained. Sequence reads were collapsed and filtered to measure the absolute abundance of every unique TCRbeta CDR3 rearrangement. Productive Simpson clonality was computed per sample as the square root of Simpson's diversity index over productive rearrangements. The table comes from immuneACCESS by way of TCRdb, which keeps in-frame sequences with V and J called. Part of the clones is missing from these tables; in studies checked, under half for an unresolved V gene and the rest for unknown reasons. Clonal size and the V and J genes are those of that table, whereas D and trimming came from the DNA. A total of about 180,000 clones appear in this sample, about 81% of them only once. In total, the top ten clones hold about 11% of the sample.

This record comes from a study of blood T cell repertoires in COVID-19 (dated by TCRdb to about 2020). A note on the overall study: Samples covering the acute and convalescent phases of COVID-19 were provided by collaborators in the United States, Italy and Spain. The prospective study material was composed of cDNA or gDNA derived from T cells, B-cell-depleted T cells, or PBMCs. The samples were drawn from the first 160 participants of the ongoing ImmuneRACE study and from under 1,500 subjects provided by 6 global collaborators. Subjects who had been exposed to COVID-19, were actively infected with it, or had recovered from it provided the deeply sampled blood TCRbeta repertoires that made up the dataset. Nearly every sample came with metadata listing a de-identified subject ID, COVID-19 status, age in years and sex. HLA class I and class II types, where available, came from metadata supplied by the sample provider rather than from assay-based typing. The repertoires were released in a freely available public database intended as a resource for research on the immune response to SARS-CoV-2. Broader findings and caveats from the paper: How much clinical and demographic metadata was included differed by source and by participant, and the metadata was provided uncurated.

Sequences GTSNPN (CDR1) and SVGIG (CDR2) are obtained from the germline V gene (reference sequence). CDR3 length: 15 amino acids, cysteine to phenylalanine. Of the read, only the CDR3 DNA is kept; its 45 bases are in frame from base 1. Relative to germline, V is 1 base shorter and J is 2 bases shorter, with 9 bases between their ends. In Seattle, one collaborating source enrolled patients while the infection was active and tracked those patients longitudinally over the course of disease. Collaborating institutions collected whole blood in K2EDTA tubes following their own protocols. Collaborator samples were shipped for TCRbeta analysis as frozen whole blood, isolated PBMCs, or DNA extracted from either sample type.

The chain is assembled from TRBV30 and TRBJ1-6, with TRBD1 perhaps the D gene, on 5 matching bases. Sequenced material: peripheral blood. The receptor was derived from a woman of 80 years or more with COVID-19, enrolled during active disease. The DNA sequence is as follows: TGTGCCTGGAGTGGCAGGGTGGCCTATAATTCACCCCTCCACTTT. It translates as CAWSGRVAYNSPLHF.